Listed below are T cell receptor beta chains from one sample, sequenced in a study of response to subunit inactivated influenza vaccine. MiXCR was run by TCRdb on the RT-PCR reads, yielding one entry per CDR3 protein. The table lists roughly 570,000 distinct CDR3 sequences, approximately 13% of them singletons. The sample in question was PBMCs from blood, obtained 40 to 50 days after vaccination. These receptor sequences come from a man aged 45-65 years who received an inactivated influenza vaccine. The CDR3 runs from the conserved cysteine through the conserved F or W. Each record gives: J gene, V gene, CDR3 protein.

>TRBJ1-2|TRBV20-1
CSARTLGTLYGYTF
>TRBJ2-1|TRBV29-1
CSVEDGTSGSDEQFF
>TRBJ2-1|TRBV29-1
CSVYGSGSSSYEQFF
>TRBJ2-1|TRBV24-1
CATSDRALSEQFF
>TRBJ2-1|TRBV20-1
CSARDHASGGRGQFF
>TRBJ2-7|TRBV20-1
CSARAFRVASYEQYF
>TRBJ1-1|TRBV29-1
CSVGGQPNTEAFF
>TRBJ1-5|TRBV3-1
CASSQDYLGQPQHF
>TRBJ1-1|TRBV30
CAWSIGTANTEAFF
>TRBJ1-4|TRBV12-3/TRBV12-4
CASSLQGGREKLFF
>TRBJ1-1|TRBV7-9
CASSLQAEAFF
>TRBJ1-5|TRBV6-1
CASREQGGGNQPQHF
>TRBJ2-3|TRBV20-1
CSAGGWSTDTQYF
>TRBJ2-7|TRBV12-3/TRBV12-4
CASSLGHLYEQYF
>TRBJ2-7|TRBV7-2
CASSDNSGRSYEQYF
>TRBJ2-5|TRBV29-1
CSATPGSQETQYF
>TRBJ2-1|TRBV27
CASSLSMYNEQFF
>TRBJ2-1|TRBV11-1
CASSGNEQFF
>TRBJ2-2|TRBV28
CASSLLGHGNTGELFF
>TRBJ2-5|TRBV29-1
CSVPQETQYF
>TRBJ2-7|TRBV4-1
CASSQALIIGELNYEQYF
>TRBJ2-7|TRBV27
CASSLRGENYEQYF
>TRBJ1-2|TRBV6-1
CASSSTTGGGGYTF
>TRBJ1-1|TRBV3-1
CASSQGTILNTEAFF
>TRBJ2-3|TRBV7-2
CASSLARGGDTQYF
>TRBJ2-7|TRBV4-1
CASSLSGGRSYEQYF
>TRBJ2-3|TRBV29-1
CSARGQLTDTQYF
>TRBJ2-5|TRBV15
CATSPEGETQYF
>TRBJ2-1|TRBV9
CASSVGWEGLNEQFF
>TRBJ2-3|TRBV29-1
CSGGRAGDTQYF
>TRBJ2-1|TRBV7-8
CASSSRLAGVSGQFF
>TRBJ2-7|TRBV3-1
CASSQVTSVAEQYF
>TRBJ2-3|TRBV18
CASSPPGRGRVTDTQYF
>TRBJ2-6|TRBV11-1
CASSLSPGSSSGANVLTF
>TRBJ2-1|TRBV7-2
CASLKQGGYNEQFF
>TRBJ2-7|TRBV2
CASRNDGSYEQYF
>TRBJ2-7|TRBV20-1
CSATPGTPKQYF
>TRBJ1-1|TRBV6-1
CASAPYGGTENTEAFF
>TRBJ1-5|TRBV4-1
CASSQVDRGYSNQPQHF
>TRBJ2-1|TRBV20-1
CSARTGTSAGEQFF
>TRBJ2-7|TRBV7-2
CASSPRGGQGPYEQYF
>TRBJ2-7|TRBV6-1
CASSMGTGLFYEQYF